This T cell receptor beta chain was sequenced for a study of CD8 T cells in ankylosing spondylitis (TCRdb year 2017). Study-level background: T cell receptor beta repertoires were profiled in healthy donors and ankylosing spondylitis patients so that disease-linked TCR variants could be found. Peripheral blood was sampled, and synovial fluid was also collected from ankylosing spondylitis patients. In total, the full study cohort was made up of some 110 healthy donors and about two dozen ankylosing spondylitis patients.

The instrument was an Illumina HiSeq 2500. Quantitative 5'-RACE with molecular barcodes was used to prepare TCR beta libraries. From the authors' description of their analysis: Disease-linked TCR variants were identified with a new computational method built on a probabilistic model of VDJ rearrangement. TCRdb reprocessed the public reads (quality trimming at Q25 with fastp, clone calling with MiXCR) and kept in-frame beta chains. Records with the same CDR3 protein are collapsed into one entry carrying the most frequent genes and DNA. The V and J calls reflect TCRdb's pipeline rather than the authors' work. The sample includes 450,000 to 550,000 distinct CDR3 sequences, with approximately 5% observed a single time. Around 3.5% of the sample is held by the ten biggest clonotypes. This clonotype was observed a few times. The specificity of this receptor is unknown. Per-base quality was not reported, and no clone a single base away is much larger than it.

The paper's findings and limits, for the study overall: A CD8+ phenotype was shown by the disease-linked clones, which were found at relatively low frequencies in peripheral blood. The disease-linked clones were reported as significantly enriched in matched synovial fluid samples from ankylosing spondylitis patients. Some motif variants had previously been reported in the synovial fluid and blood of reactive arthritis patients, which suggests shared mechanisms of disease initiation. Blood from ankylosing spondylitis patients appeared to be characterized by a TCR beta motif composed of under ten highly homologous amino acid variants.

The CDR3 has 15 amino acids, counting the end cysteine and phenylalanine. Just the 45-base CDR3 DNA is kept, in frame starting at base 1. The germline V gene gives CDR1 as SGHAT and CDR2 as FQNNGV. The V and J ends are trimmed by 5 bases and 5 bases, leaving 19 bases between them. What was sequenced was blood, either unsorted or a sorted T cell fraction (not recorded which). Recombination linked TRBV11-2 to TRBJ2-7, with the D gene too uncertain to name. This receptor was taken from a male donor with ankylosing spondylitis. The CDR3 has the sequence CASSLTAQSRHEQYF. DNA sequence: TGTGCCAGCAGCCTAACTGCACAGTCGCGACACGAGCAGTACTTC.